These 23 T cell receptor beta chains originate from one sample sequenced in a study of T cells after yellow fever vaccination. A single record per CDR3 protein comes from TCRdb applying MiXCR to the 5' RACE reads. This repertoire shows about 310,000 distinct CDR3 sequences, approximately 3.8% found once; its top ten account for 20% to 30%. The specimen was PBMCs, collected on the day of the yellow fever booster vaccination. These receptors were obtained from a man aged 18 to 29 who received the YFV17D yellow fever vaccine.

This clonotype was detected only a few times. The chain uses TRBV4-3 and TRBJ1-1; D may be TRBD1 (5 bases). The germline gives CDR1 LGHNA, CDR2 YSLEER. V was pared by 3 bases and J by 1 base, with 12 bases between. CDR3 length equals 15 residues. The CDR3 DNA reads TGCGCCAGCAGCCATACCAGGGCCGGGAACACTGAAGCTTTCTTT. It encodes CASSHTRAGNTEAFF.

At least ten counts were recorded for this clonotype. This chain connects TRBV3-1 to TRBJ2-1, with 11 bases aligning to TRBD2. The CDR3 totals 16 residues. Germline lookup yields CDR1 LGHDT and CDR2 YNNKEL (reference sequence). V trimming: 4 bases; J trimming: 4 bases; junction bases outside the gene matches: 6. The CDR3 DNA reads as TGTGCCAGCAGCCGGCTAGCGGGGGGCCGATACAATGAGCAGTTCTTC. Encoded protein: CASSRLAGGRYNEQFF.

Worth noting for this clonotype: At one end the junction does not follow the germline gene, possibly because of a read error. The chain is built from TRBV14 and TRBJ2-5; the D gene is possibly TRBD1 (5 bases). The CDR3 is made up of 14 amino acids. Germline CDR1 and CDR2: SGHDN and FVKESK. The CDR3 DNA is TGTGCCAGCAGCCAGGACAAGAGACAAGGGACCCAGTACTTC. It is translated as CASSQDKRQGTQYF. The full variable domain, with the rest looked up from reference TRBV14 and TRBJ2-5, is EAGVTQFPSHSVIEKGQTVTLRCDPISGHDNLYWYRRVMGKEIKFLLHFVKESKQDESGMPNNRFLAERTGGTYSTLKVQPAELEDSGVYFCASSQDKRQGTQYFGPGTRLLVL.

This clonotype was counted at least ten times. This chain uses TRBV12-3 or TRBV12-4 with TRBJ2-1; TRBD2 aligns across 14 bases. The CDR3 contains 17 residues. V dropped 5 bases and J dropped 4; count of bases not matched to a gene: 7. For the CDR3, the DNA is TGTGCCAGCAGTCCCAGACTAGCGGGGGGGCCTTACAATGAGCAGTTCTTC. Its protein is CASSPRLAGGPYNEQFF.

This clonotype was recorded at least ten times. The chain couples TRBV5-1 to TRBJ1-1; TRBD1 agrees at 8 bases. The trim removed 5 bases at V and 2 bases at J, leaving 14 bases unmatched. The V gene's germline CDR1 is SGHRS and CDR2 YFSETQ. The CDR3 loop spans 17 amino acids. CDR3 amino acids: CASRPDPGTGVNTEAFF. CDR3 bases: TGCGCCAGCAGACCGGACCCCGGGACAGGTGTAAACACTGAAGCTTTCTTT.

This chain uses TRBV4-1 with TRBJ2-7; 8 bases agree with TRBD1. Germline V lookup: CDR1 MGHRA, CDR2 YSYEKL. V lost 3 bases to trimming and J lost 3 bases; unmatched junction nucleotides: 7. CDR3 length: 15 residues. This CDR3 reads CASSQVQGGRYEQYV. The DNA of the CDR3 is TGCGCCAGCAGCCAGGTACAGGGGGGTCGCTACGAGCAGTACGTC.

This clonotype showed up just a few times. The rearrangement links TRBV5-4 to TRBJ1-6; D is unresolved. The V and J ends lost 3 bases and 7 bases respectively, with 14 bases between them. CDR3 length: 15 amino acids. Germline CDR1 is SGHNT and CDR2 is YYREEE (reference sequence). The CDR3 nucleotides are TGTGCCAGCAGCTCTCAAAGCGGAGGGAATTCACCCCTCCACTTT. It encodes CASSSQSGGNSPLHF.

This clonotype has only a few counts. The CDR3 region is CASSYSVRGGGGELFF. CDR3 in DNA: TGTGCCAGCAGTTATTCCGTCCGAGGGGGCGGGGGGGAGCTGTTTTTT. The chain recombines TRBV6-5 with TRBJ2-2; TRBD1 aligns across 7 bases. Looked up from germline, CDR1 is MNHEY and CDR2 is SVGAGI. Trimming took 3 bases from V and 8 from J; bases not matched to a gene: 12. The CDR3 is 16 residues long.

This clonotype has ten or more counts. The genes are TRBV7-9 and TRBJ2-1, with a tentative D call TRBD1 (6 bases). The germline V gene encodes CDR1 SEHNR and CDR2 FQNEAQ (reference sequence). This CDR3 has 15 amino acids. Trimming took 4 bases from V and 9 from J, leaving 19 bases between them. The CDR3 protein is CASSSLNTGYGEQFF. Written as DNA, the CDR3 is TGTGCCAGCAGCTCCTTAAACACAGGGTACGGTGAGCAGTTCTTC.

Many counts were recorded for this clonotype. The chain uses TRBV5-1 and TRBJ2-1; the match to TRBD1 covers 8 bases. V was pared by 4 bases and J by 2 bases, with 8 bases of the junction left unmatched. CDR1 and CDR2 (germline): SGHRS, YFSETQ. The CDR3 extends over 16 amino acids. The CDR3 reads CASSPRQGRTYNEQFF. In DNA form, the CDR3 reads TGCGCCAGCAGCCCCCGACAGGGGAGGACCTACAATGAGCAGTTCTTC.

This clonotype showed up just a few times. The V call is TRBV5-4, the J call TRBJ2-7; D perhaps matches TRBD2 (7 bases). The germline V gene encodes CDR1 SGHNT and CDR2 YYREEE (reference sequence). Trimming cost V 1 base and J 0 bases, with 14 bases left between them. The CDR3 sequence is 16 residues long. The CDR3: CASSLSGGGISYEQYV. The DNA of the CDR3 is TGTGCCAGCAGCTTGTCGGGGGGCGGAATCTCCTACGAGCAGTACGTC.

This clonotype was found a few times. This CDR3 reads CASSPEGRRYTF. As DNA, the CDR3 is TGTGCCAGCAGCCCGGAGGGGCGTAGATACACCTTC. This chain uses TRBV5-4 with TRBJ1-2; the D gene is possibly TRBD1 (5 bases). The CDR3 runs 12 residues. Deletions cut 4 bases from V and 11 bases from J, with 15 bases between. The V gene's germline CDR1 is SGHNT and CDR2 YYREEE (reference sequence).

The V and J genes are TRBV2 and TRBJ1-1, with a tentative D call TRBD1 (5 bases). Germline assignment: CDR1 SNHLY and CDR2 FYNNEI. V lost 6 bases, J lost 5 bases, and 16 bases lay in between. The CDR3 runs 14 residues. The CDR3: CASRTQGGWTEAFF. In DNA, the CDR3 is TGTGCCAGCAGGACCCAGGGAGGTTGGACTGAAGCTTTCTTT.

This clonotype was detected only a few times. J is TRBJ2-7 and V is TRBV27, with 10 bases aligning to TRBD1. Trimming removed 4 bases from V and 4 bases from J; junction bases left unmatched: 7. The CDR3 is made up of 15 amino acids. The germline CDR1 and CDR2 sequences are MNHEY and SMNVEV (reference sequence). The CDR3 DNA is TGTGCCAGCAGTTCGGGACAGGGGTTACAATACGAGCAGTACTTC. This gives the protein CASSSGQGLQYEQYF.

The chain has TRBV12-3 or TRBV12-4 and TRBJ2-7; no firm D call. The germline V and J ends were trimmed by 1 base and 3 bases, with 7 bases remaining between them. This CDR3 spans 13 amino acids. CDR3 DNA: TGTGCCAGCAGTTTAGTTCTAGGCTACGAGCAGTACTTC. Protein sequence: CASSLVLGYEQYF.

This clonotype was counted at least ten times. This chain uses TRBV7-3 with TRBJ2-5; unclear D gene. Trimming shortened V by 5 bases and J by 1 base, and 8 bases separated the two germline ends. There are 13 residues in the CDR3. Germline V lookup: CDR1 SGHTA, CDR2 FQGTGA. CDR3: CASSARVQETQYF. The CDR3 DNA is TGTGCCAGCAGCGCCCGGGTCCAAGAGACCCAGTACTTC.

CDR3 nucleotides: TGTGCCAGCAGCAAACAGAGCTCTGGGGCCAACGTCCTGACTTTC. This codes for CASSKQSSGANVLTF. This rearrangement joins TRBV7-3 to TRBJ2-6; unclear D gene. This CDR3 has 15 residues. V was shortened by 5 bases and J by 0 bases, with 8 bases between the two germline ends. The germline CDR1 and CDR2 sequences are SGHTA and FQGTGA.

The chain carries TRBV24-1 and TRBJ2-1; D not certain. CDR1 is KGHDR and CDR2 is SFDVKD in the germline V gene. The CDR3 has 14 amino acids. Trimming cost V 2 bases and J 6 bases, with 10 bases left between them. CDR3 loop: CATSDSRHRNEQFF. CDR3 nucleotides: TGTGCCACCAGTGATTCCAGACATCGCAATGAGCAGTTCTTC.

The sample holds many counts of this clonotype. The chain carries TRBV5-1 and TRBJ2-4; 8 bases align to TRBD1. V was pared by 0 bases and J by 6 bases, with 8 bases of the junction left unmatched. Per the germline V gene, CDR1 is SGHRS and CDR2 is YFSETQ. The CDR3 has 16 amino acids. DNA of the CDR3: TGCGCCAGCAGCTTGGGCACAGGGGGTTCACGAAACATTCAGTACTTC. Translation gives CASSLGTGGSRNIQYF.

The J gene is TRBJ1-3, the V gene TRBV25-1, with D uncertain. Germline V gene lookup returns CDR1 MGHDK and CDR2 SYGVNS. This CDR3 is built from 13 residues. V was pared by 10 bases and J by 3 bases, with 13 bases between. The CDR3 here is CATSGPGGNTIYF. The CDR3 coding sequence is TGTGCCACCTCTGGTCCGGGTGGAAACACCATATATTTT.

This clonotype came up many times. The chain employs TRBV3-1 and TRBJ1-6, with D maybe TRBD1 (5 bases). The CDR3 loop spans 14 amino acids. Germline V gene lookup returns CDR1 LGHDT and CDR2 YNNKEL (reference sequence). Trimming shortened V by 2 bases and J by 7 bases, and 9 bases separated the two germline ends. CDR3 bases: TGTGCCAGCAGCCAACAGGGTAGGAATTCACCCCTCCACTTT. Its protein is CASSQQGRNSPLHF.

This clonotype turned up a few times. Here the CDR3 reads CAYNSGTGVNYGYTF. Here the CDR3 DNA reads TGTGCCTACAACTCCGGGACAGGTGTGAACTATGGCTACACCTTC. The chain couples TRBV30 to TRBJ1-2; 8 bases line up with TRBD1. Trimming at V came to 7 bases and at J to 2 bases, leaving 12 bases not matched to a gene. CDR3 length: 15 residues. Looked up from germline, CDR1 is GTSNPN and CDR2 is SVGIG (reference sequence).

This clonotype came up a few times. The chain links TRBV12-3 or TRBV12-4 to TRBJ2-2; D not resolved. Trimming took 1 base from V and 5 from J, leaving 11 bases between them. The length of the CDR3 is 15 residues. DNA for the CDR3: TGTGCCAGCAGTTTAGTTCTGGGGTGGACCGGGGAGCTGTTTTTT. Translated: CASSLVLGWTGELFF.